The source of this TCR beta chain is a study of blood T cell repertoires in COVID-19. Study-wide context: PBMCs, B-cell-depleted T cells, or T cells were the source of the cDNA or gDNA that made up the material.

V shed 4 bases, J shed 2 bases, and the junction held 5 bases outside the gene matches. Germline V CDR1 and CDR2: SGHRS, YFSETQ. The CDR3 is 14 residues long. This table comes from immunoSEQ multiplex PCR, and its TCRdb copy is limited to in-frame clones, with some not included. This table has some 300,000 clones, over 85% appearing once. The chain is built from TRBV5-1 and TRBJ1-1; TRBD1 matches at 7 bases. The sequenced material came from PBMCs or T cells enriched from blood (not recorded which). This TCR came from a woman between 45 and 60 years old who had been exposed to COVID-19. For the CDR3, the DNA is TGCGCCAGCAGCCCCTCAGGGGGTAACACTGAAGCTTTCTTT. This gives the protein CASSPSGGNTEAFF. Using reference TRBV5-1 and TRBJ1-1 for the parts outside the CDR3, the full variable domain is KAGVTQTPRYLIKTRGQQVTLSCSPISGHRSVSWYQQTPGQGLQFLFEYFSETQRNKGNFPGRFSGRQFSNSRSEMNVSTLELGDSALYLCASSPSGGNTEAFFGQGTRLTVV.